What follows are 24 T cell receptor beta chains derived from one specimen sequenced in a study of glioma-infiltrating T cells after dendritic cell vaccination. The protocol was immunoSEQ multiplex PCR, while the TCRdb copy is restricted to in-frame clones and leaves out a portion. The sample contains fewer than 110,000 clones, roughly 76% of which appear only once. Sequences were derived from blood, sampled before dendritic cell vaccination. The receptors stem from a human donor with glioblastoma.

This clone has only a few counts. CDR3 loop: CASSQAKRGDNEKLFF. The CDR3 coding sequence is TGCGCCAGCAGCCAAGCAAAACGGGGGGATAATGAAAAACTGTTTTTT. The rearrangement links TRBV4-1 to TRBJ1-4, with a possible D match to TRBD1 (5 bases). Trimming shortened V by 1 base and J by 4 bases, and 13 bases separated the two germline ends. This CDR3 has 16 amino acids. CDR1 and CDR2 from the germline V gene are MGHRA and YSYEKL.

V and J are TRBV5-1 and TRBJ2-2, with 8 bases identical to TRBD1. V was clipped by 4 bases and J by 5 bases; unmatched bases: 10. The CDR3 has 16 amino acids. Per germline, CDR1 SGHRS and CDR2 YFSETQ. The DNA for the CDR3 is TGCGCCAGCAGCCAAAAGGACAGGGCCGAAACCGGGGAGCTGTTTTTT. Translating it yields CASSQKDRAETGELFF.

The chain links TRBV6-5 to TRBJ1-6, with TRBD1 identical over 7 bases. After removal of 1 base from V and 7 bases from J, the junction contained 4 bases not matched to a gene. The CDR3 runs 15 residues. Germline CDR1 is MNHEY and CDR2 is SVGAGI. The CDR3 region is CASSYLPGQNSPLHF. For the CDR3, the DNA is TGTGCCAGCAGTTACTTACCGGGACAGAATTCACCCCTCCACTTT.

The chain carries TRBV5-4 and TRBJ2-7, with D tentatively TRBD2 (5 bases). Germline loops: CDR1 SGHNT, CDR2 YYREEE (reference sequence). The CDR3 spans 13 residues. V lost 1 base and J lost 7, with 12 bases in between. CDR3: CASSLSGDGEQYF. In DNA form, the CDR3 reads TGTGCCAGCAGCTTGTCCGGGGATGGGGAGCAGTACTTC.

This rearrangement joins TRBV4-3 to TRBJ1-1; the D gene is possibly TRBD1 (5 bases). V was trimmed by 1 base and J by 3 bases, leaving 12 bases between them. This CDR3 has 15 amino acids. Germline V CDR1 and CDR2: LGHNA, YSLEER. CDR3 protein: CASSQASEGDTEAFF. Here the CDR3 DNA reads TGCGCCAGCAGCCAAGCCTCGGAAGGGGACACTGAAGCTTTCTTT.

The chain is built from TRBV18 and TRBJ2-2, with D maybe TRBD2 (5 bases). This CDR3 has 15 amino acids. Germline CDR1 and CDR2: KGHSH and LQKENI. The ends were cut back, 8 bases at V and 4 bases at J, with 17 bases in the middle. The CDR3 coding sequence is TGTGCCAGCCGGCCGGAGGTCCGATTCACCGGGGAGCTGTTTTTT. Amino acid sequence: CASRPEVRFTGELFF.

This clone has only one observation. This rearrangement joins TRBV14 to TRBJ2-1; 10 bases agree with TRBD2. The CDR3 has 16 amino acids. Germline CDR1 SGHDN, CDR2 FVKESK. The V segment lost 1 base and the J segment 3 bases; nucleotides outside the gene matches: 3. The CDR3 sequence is CASSQGWTSGYNEQFF. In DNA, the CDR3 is TGTGCCAGCAGCCAAGGGTGGACTAGCGGCTACAATGAGCAGTTCTTC.

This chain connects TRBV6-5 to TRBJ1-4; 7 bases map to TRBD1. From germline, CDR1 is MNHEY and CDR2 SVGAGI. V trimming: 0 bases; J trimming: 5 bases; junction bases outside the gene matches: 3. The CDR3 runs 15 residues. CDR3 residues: CASSYSDRRNEKLFF. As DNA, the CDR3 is TGTGCCAGCAGTTACTCGGACAGGAGAAATGAAAAACTGTTTTTT.

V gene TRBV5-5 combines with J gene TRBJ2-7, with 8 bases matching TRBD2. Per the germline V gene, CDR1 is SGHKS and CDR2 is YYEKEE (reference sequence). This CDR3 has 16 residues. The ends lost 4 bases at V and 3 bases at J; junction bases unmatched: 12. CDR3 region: CASSGGVAGKLYEQYF. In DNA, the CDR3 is TGTGCCAGCAGCGGGGGGGTAGCGGGGAAGCTCTACGAGCAGTACTTC.

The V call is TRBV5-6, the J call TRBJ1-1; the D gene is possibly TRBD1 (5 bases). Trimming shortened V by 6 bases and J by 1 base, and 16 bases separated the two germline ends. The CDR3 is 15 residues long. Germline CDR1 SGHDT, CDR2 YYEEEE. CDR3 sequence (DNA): TGTGCCAGCACCATTTCCGGGGGTCCGAACACTGAAGCTTTCTTT. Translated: CASTISGGPNTEAFF. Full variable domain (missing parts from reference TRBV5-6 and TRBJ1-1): DAGVTQSPTHLIKTRGQQVTLRCSPKSGHDTVSWYQQALGQGPQFIFQYYEEEERQRGNFPDRFSGHQFPNYSSELNVNALLLGDSALYLCASTISGGPNTEAFFGQGTRLTVV.

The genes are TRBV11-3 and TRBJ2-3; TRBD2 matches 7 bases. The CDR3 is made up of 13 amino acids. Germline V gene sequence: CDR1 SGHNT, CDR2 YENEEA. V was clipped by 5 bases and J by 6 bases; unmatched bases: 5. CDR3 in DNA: TGTGCCAGCAGCCCGAGCGGGGTGGATACGCAGTATTTT. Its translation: CASSPSGVDTQYF.

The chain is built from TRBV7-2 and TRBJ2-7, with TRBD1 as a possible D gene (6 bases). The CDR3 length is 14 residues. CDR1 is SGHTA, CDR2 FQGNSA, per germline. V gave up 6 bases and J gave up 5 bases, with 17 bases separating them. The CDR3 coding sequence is TGTGCCAGCAGTATACAGGGTGATCGGGACGAGCAGTACTTC. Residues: CASSIQGDRDEQYF.

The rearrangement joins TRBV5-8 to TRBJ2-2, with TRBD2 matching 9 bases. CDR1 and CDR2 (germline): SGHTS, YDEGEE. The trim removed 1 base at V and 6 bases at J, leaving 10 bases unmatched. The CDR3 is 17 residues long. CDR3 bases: TGTGCCAGCAGCTTGTTCAAGGGACTAGCCCCGGCCGGGGAGCTGTTTTTT. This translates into CASSLFKGLAPAGELFF.

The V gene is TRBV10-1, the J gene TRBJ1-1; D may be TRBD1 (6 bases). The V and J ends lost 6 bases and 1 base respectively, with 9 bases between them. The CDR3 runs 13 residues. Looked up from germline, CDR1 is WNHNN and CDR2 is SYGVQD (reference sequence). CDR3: CASSPTGNTEAFF. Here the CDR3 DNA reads TGCGCCAGCAGCCCGACAGGGAACACTGAAGCTTTCTTT.

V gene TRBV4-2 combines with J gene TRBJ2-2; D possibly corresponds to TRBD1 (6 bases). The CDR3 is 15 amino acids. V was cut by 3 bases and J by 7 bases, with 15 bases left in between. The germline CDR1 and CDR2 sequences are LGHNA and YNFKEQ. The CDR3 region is CASSHVGRGGGELFF. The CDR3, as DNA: TGTGCCAGCAGCCATGTGGGCAGGGGCGGCGGGGAGCTGTTTTTT.

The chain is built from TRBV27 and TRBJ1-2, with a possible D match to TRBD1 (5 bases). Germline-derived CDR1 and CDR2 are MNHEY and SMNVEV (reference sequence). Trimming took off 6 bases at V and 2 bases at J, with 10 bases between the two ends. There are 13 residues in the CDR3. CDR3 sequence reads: CASRMTENYGYTF. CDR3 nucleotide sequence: TGTGCCAGCAGGATGACAGAAAACTATGGCTACACCTTC.

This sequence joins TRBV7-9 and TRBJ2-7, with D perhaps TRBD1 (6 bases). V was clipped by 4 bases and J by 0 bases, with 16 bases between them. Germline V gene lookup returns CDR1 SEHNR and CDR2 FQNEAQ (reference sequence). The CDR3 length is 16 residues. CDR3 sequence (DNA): TGTGCCAGCAGCTCAGCAACCGGGACATCCTCCTACGAGCAGTACTTC. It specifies CASSSATGTSSYEQYF.

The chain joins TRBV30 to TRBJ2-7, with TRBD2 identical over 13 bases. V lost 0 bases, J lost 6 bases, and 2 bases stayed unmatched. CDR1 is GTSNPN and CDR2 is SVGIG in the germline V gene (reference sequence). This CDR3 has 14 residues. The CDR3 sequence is CAWSVRLAGGEQYF. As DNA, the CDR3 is TGTGCCTGGAGTGTCAGACTAGCGGGGGGCGAGCAGTACTTC.

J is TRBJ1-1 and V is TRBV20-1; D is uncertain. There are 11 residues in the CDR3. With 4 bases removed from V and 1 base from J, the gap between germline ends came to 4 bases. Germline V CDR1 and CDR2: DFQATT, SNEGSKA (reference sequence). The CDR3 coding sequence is TGCAGTGCTACCGGGAACACTGAAGCTTTCTTT. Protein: CSATGNTEAFF.

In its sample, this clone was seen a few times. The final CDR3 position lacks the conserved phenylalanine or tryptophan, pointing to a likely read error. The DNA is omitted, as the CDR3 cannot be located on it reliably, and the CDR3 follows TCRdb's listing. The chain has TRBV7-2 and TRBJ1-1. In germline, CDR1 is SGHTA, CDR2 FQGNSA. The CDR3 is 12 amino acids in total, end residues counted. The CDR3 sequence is CASSFPGLGPFI.

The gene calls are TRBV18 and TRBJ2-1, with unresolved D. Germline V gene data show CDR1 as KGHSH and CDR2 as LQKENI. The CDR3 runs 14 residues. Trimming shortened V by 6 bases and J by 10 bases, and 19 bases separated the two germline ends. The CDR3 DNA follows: TGTGCCAGCTCCAATCCCCCGGGTATTCAGGAGCAGTTCTTC. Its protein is CASSNPPGIQEQFF.

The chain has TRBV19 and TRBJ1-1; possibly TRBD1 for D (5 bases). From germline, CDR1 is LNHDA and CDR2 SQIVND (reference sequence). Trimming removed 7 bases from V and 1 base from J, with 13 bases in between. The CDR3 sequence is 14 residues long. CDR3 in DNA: TGTGCCAGTACCCTCGCCACAGGGAACACTGAAGCTTTCTTT. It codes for CASTLATGNTEAFF.

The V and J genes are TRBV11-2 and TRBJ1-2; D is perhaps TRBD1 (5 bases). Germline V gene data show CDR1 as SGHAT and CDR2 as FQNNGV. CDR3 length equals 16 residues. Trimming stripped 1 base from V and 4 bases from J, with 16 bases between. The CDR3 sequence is CASSLVPGMLVYGYTF. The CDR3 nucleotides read TGTGCCAGCAGCTTAGTTCCAGGGATGCTCGTCTATGGCTACACCTTC.

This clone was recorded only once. CDR3 sequence reads: CASSPIGGNIQYF. The CDR3 nucleotides are TGTGCCAGCTCACCTATCGGCGGAAACATTCAGTACTTC. The chain is built from TRBV18 and TRBJ2-4, with D unresolved. Germline V CDR1 and CDR2: KGHSH, LQKENI. The CDR3 length is 13 residues. V was trimmed by 3 bases and J by 6 bases, leaving 9 bases between them.